This TCR beta chain emerged from a study of blood T cell repertoires in COVID-19. The wider study: Collection of acute and convalescent COVID-19 samples took place in the United States, Italy and Spain. PBMCs, B-cell-depleted T cells, or T cells provided the cDNA or gDNA that made up the material.

TCRdb's copy holds only in-frame clones and misses some; the assay was immunoSEQ multiplex PCR. This table has some 240,000 clones, 75% to 90% appearing once. The participants were between about 18 and 90 years old and came from some 23 US areas. Participant reports of clinical history set cohort assignment. Per germline, CDR1 ENHRY and CDR2 SYGVKD. The CDR3 is 12 residues long. With V trimmed by 6 bases and J by 6 bases, 1 base remained unmatched. The receptor's source is a woman aged 40 to 55 who had been exposed to COVID-19. The sequenced material came from PBMCs or T cells enriched from blood (not recorded which). This rearrangement joins TRBV10-3 to TRBJ2-1, with 8 bases identical to TRBD2. CDR3 nucleotides: TGTGCCATCAGCACTAGCGGCAATGAGCAGTTCTTC. Its protein is CAISTSGNEQFF.